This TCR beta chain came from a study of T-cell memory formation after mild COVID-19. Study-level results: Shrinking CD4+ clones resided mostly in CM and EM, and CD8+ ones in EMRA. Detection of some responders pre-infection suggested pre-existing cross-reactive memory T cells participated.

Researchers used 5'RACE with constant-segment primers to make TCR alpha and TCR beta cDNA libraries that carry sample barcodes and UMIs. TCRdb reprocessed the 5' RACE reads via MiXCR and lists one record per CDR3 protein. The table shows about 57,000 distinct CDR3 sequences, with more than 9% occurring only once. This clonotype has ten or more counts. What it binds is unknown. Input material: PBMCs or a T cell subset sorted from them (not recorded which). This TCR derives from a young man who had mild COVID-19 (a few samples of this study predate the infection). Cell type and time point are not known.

DNA for the CDR3: TGCGCCAGCAGCGAGCCCTACCCGGATTTGGGGAGGTACGAGCAGTACTTC. Translation gives CASSEPYPDLGRYEQYF. The chain uses TRBV5-1 and TRBJ2-7; possibly TRBD2 for D (6 bases). From germline, CDR1 is SGHRS and CDR2 YFSETQ. The ends were cut back, 4 bases at V and 4 bases at J, with 24 bases in the middle. CDR3 length: 17 amino acids.